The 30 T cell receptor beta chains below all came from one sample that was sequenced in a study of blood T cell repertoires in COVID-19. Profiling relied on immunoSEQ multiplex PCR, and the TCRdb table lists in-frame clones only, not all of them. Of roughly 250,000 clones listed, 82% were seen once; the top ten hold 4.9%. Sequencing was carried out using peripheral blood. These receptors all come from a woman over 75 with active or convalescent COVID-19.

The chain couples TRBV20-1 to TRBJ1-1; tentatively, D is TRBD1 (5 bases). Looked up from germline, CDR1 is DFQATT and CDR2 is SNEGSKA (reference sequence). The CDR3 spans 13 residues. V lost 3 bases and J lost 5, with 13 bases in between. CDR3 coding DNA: TGCAGTGCTAGTTTGGGGGGATGGACTGAAGCTTTCTTT. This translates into CSASLGGWTEAFF.

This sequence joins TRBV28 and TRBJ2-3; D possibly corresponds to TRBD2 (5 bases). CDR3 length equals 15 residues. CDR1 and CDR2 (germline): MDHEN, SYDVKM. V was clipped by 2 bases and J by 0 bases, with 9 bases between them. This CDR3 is CASSLGSGSTDTQYF. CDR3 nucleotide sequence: TGTGCCAGCAGTTTAGGTTCGGGGAGCACAGATACGCAGTATTTT.

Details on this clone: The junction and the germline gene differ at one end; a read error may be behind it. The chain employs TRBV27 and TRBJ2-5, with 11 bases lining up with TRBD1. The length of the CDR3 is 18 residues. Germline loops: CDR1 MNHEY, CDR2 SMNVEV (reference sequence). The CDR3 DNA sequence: TGTGCCAGCAGATTATGGGGGACAGGGGGGAGTATGGGAGAGACCCAGTACTTC. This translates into CASRLWGTGGSMGETQYF.

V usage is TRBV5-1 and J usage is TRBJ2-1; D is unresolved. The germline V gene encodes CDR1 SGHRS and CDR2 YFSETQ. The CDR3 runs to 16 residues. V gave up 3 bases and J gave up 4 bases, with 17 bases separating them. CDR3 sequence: CASSSQPGSNYNEQFF. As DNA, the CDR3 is TGCGCCAGCAGCTCCCAGCCCGGGTCAAATTACAATGAGCAGTTCTTC.

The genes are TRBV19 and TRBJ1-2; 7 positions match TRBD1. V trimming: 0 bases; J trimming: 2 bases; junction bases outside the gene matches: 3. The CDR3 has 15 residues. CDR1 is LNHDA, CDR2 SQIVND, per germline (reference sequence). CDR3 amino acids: CASSIDYRGNYGYTF. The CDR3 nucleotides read TGTGCCAGTAGTATAGACTACAGGGGAAACTATGGCTACACCTTC.

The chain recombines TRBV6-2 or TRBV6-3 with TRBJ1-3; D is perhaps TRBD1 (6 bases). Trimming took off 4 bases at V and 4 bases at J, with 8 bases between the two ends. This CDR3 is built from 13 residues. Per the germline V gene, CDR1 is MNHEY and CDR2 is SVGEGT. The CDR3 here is CASSSGHGNTIYF. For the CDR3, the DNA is TGTGCCAGCAGTTCGGGACACGGAAACACCATATATTTT.

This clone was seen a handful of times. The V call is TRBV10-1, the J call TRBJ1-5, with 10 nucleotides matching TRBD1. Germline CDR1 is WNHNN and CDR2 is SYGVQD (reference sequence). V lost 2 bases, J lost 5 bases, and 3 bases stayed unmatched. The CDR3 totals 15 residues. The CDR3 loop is CASSETGTGDQPQHF. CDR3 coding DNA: TGCGCCAGCAGTGAGACCGGGACAGGGGATCAGCCCCAGCATTTT.

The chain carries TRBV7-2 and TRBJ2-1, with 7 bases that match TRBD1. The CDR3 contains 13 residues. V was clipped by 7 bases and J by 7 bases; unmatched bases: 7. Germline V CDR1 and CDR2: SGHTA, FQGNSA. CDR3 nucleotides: TGTGCCAGCACCCCGACAGGGTTGAATGAGCAGTTCTTC. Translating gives CASTPTGLNEQFF.

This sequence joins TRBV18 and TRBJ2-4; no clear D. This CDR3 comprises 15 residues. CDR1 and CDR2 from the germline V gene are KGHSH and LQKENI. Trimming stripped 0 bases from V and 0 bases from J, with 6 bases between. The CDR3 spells CASSPPSLAKNIQYF. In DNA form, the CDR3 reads TGTGCCAGCTCACCACCATCCCTAGCCAAAAACATTCAGTACTTC.

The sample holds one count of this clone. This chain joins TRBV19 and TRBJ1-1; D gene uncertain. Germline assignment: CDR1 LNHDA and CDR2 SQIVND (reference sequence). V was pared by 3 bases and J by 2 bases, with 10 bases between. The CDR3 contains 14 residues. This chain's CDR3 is CASSINKKNTEAFF. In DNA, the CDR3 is TGTGCCAGTAGTATCAACAAGAAAAACACTGAAGCTTTCTTT. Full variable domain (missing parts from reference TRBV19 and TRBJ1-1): DGGITQSPKYLFRKEGQNVTLSCEQNLNHDAMYWYRQDPGQGLRLIYYSQIVNDFQKGDIAEGYSVSREKKESFPLTVTSAQKNPTAFYLCASSINKKNTEAFFGQGTRLTVV.

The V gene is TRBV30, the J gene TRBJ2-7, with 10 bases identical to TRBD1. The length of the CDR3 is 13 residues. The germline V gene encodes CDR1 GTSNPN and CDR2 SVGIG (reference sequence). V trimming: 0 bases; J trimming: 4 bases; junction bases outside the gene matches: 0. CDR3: CAWSVDRGYEQYF. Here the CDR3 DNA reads TGTGCCTGGAGTGTGGACAGGGGGTACGAGCAGTACTTC.

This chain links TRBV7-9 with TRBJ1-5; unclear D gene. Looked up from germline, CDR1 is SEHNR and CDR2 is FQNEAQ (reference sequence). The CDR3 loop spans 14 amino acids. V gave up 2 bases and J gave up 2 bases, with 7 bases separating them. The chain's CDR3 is CASSLLGGNQPQHF. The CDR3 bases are TGTGCCAGCAGCTTATTAGGAGGCAATCAGCCCCAGCATTTT.

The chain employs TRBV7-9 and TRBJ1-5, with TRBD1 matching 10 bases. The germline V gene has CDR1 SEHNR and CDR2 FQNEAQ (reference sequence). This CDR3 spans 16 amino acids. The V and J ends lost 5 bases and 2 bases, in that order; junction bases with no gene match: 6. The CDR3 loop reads CASSTGTGVGNQPQHF. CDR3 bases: TGTGCCAGCAGCACAGGGACAGGGGTAGGCAATCAGCCCCAGCATTTT.

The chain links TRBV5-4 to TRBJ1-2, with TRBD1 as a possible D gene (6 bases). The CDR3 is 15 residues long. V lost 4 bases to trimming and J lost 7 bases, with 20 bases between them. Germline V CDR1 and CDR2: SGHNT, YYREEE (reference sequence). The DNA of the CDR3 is TGTGCCAGCAGCATACAGGGTTTAGATAGAAGTGGCTACACCTTC. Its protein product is CASSIQGLDRSGYTF.

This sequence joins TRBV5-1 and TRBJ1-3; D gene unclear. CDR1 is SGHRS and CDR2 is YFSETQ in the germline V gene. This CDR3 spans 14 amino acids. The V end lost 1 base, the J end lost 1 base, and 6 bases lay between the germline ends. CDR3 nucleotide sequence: TGCGCCAGCAGCTTGTCCTTTTCTGGAAACACCATATATTTT. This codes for CASSLSFSGNTIYF.

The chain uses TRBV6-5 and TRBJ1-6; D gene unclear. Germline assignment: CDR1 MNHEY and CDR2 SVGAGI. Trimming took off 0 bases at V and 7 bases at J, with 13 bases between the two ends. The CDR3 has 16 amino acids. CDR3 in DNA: TGTGCCAGCAGTTACTCGCGGGGAAAAGGGAATTCACCCCTCCACTTT. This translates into CASSYSRGKGNSPLHF.

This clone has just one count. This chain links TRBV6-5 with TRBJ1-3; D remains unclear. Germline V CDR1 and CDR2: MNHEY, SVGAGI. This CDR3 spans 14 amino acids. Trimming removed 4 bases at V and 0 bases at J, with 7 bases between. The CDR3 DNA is TGTGCCAGCAGTTCACTCCCCTCTGGAAACACCATATATTTT. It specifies CASSSLPSGNTIYF.

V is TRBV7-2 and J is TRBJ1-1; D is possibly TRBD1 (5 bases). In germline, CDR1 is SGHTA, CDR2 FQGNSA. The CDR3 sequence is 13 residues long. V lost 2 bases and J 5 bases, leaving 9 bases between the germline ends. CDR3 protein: CASSLQGWTEAFF. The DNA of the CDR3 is TGTGCCAGCAGCTTACAGGGATGGACTGAAGCTTTCTTT.

The CDR3 sequence is CASSPSTGGWGDTQYF. CDR3 nucleotides: TGTGCCAGCAGCCCCTCTACGGGGGGCTGGGGAGATACGCAGTATTTT. This chain links TRBV3-1 (or the pseudogene TRBV3-2) with TRBJ2-3; TRBD2 is a possible D gene (7 bases). The germline gives CDR1 LGHDT, CDR2 YNNKEL (reference sequence). Trimming left V 4 bases short and J 5 bases short, with 19 bases between. The CDR3 runs to 16 residues.

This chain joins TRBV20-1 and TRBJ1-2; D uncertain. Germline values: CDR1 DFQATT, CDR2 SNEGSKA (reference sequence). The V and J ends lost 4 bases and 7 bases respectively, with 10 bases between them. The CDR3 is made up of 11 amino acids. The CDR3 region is CSATGEGGYTF. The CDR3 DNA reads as TGCAGTGCTACCGGGGAGGGTGGCTACACCTTC.

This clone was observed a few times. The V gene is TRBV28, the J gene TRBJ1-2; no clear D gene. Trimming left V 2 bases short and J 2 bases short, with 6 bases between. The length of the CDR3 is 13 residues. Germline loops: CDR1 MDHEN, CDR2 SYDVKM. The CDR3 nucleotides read TGTGCCAGCAGTTTAGTGAGCAACTATGGCTACACCTTC. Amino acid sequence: CASSLVSNYGYTF.

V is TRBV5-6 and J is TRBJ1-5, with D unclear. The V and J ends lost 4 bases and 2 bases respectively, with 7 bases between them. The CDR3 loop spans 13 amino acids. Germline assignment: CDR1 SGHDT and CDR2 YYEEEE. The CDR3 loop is CASSPYGNQPQHF. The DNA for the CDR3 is TGTGCCAGCAGCCCCTACGGCAATCAGCCCCAGCATTTT.

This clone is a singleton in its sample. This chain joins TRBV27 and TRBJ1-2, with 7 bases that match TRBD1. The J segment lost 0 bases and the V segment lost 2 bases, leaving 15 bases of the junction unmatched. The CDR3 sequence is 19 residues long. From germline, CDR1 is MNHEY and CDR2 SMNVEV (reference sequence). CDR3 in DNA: TGTGCCAGCAGTTTAAAGGTGGGGGACAGCAAGATTTCTAACTATGGCTACACCTTC. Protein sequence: CASSLKVGDSKISNYGYTF.

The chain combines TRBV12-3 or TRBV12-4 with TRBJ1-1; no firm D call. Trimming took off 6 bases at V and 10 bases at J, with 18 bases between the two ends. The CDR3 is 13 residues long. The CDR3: CASSPRPNSGAFF. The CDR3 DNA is TGTGCCAGCAGCCCGAGACCCAACTCAGGAGCTTTCTTT.

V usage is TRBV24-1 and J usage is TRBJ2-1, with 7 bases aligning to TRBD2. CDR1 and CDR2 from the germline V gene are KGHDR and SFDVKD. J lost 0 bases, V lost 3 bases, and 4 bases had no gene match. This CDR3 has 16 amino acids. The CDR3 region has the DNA TGTGCCACCAGTGATCGACTAGCCTTCTCCTACAATGAGCAGTTCTTC. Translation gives CATSDRLAFSYNEQFF.

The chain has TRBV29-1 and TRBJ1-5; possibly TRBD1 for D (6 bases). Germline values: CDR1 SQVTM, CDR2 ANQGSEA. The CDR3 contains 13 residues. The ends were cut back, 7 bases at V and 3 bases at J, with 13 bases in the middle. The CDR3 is CSALTGINQPQHF. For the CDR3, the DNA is TGCAGCGCCCTGACAGGTATCAATCAGCCCCAGCATTTT.

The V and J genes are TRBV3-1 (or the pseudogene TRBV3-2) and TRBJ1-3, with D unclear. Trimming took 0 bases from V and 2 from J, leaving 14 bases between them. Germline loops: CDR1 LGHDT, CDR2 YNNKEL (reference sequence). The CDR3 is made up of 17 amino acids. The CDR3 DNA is TGTGCCAGCAGCCAAGAACCCCCCGCAGTTCCTGGAAACACCATATATTTT. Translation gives CASSQEPPAVPGNTIYF.

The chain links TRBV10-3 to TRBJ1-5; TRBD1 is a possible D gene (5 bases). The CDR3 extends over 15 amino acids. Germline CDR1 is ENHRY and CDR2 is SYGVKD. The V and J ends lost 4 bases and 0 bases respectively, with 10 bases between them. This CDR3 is CAISGDRNSNQPQHF. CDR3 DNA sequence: TGTGCCATCAGTGGTGACAGAAATAGCAATCAGCCCCAGCATTTT.

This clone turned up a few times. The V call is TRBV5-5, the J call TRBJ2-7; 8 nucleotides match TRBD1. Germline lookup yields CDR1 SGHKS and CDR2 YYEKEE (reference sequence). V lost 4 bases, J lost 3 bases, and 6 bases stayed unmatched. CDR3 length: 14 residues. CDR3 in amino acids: CASSLTDRDYEQYF. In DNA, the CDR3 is TGTGCCAGCAGCCTAACGGACAGGGACTACGAGCAGTACTTC.

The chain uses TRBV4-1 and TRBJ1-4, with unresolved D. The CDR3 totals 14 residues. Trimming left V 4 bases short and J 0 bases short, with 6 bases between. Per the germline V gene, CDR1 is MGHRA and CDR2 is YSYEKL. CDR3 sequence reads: CASSPLATNEKLFF. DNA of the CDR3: TGCGCCAGCAGCCCATTAGCAACTAATGAAAAACTGTTTTTT.